The entry below gives a single TCR beta chain sequence along with its context. This sample was taken from a study of monozygotic twins with inflammatory bowel disease. TCRdb reprocessed the 5' RACE reads and stores each CDR3 protein as one record, lacking DNA. This sample's table reports 140,000 to 150,000 distinct CDR3 sequences. Per the germline V gene, CDR1 is SGHVS and CDR2 is FNYEAQ. This CDR3 comprises 13 residues. This clonotype was obtained from a human donor with ulcerative colitis or Crohn's disease, or a healthy co-twin of an affected twin (not recorded which). V usage is TRBV7-6 and J usage is TRBJ1-3. Sequenced: blood. Here the CDR3 reads CASSLGPGNTIYF.